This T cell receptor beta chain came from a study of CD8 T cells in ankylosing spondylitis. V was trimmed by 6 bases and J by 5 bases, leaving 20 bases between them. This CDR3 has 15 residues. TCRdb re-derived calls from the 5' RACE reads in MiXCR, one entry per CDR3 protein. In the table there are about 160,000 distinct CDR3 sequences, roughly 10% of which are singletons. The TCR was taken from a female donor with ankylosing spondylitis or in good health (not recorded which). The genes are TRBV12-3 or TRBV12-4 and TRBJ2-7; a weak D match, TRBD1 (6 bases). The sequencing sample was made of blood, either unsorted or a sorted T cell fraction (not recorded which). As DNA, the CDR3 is TGTGCCAGCAGCCCCGTGTGGGGCGAGGGGGACGAGCAGTACTTC. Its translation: CASSPVWGEGDEQYF.